This T cell receptor beta chain came from a study of blood T cell repertoires in COVID-19. Looking at the study overall: The analysed material was cDNA or gDNA that came from T cells, B-cell-depleted T cells, or PBMCs.

CDR3 size: 15 residues. V gave up 1 base and J gave up 4 bases, with 13 bases separating them. Germline V gene sequence: CDR1 SGHTA, CDR2 FQGNSA. Sequenced by immunoSEQ multiplex PCR; TCRdb stores in-frame clones only, minus some. This table holds about 140,000 clones, around nine tenths found once. This sequence was found in a human donor in a cohort sampled during active COVID-19. Specimen: peripheral blood. The V and J genes are TRBV7-2 and TRBJ1-1; TRBD1 is a possible D gene (5 bases). This CDR3 is CASSLVMGPGTEAFF. CDR3 nucleotide sequence: TGTGCCAGCAGCTTAGTCATGGGGCCGGGCACTGAAGCTTTCTTT.